This TCR beta chain is from a study of CD8 T cells in ankylosing spondylitis. TCRdb called the 5' RACE reads again in MiXCR, with one record for every CDR3 protein. The top ten hold roughly 8% of the sample, which has fewer than 200,000 distinct CDR3 sequences, about 17% seen once. The CDR3 is 15 amino acids. V lost 7 bases and J lost 4, with 20 bases in between. Germline CDR1 and CDR2: MNHNS and SASEGT. Sequences were obtained from blood, either unsorted or a sorted T cell fraction (not recorded which). The chain links TRBV6-1 to TRBJ2-7; possible D gene TRBD1, 7 bases. This sequence was found in a male donor with ankylosing spondylitis or in good health (not recorded which). The CDR3: CASTARGQPPYEQYF. The CDR3 coding sequence is TGTGCCAGCACCGCGCGGGGACAGCCACCATACGAGCAGTACTTC.